One sample yielded the 7 T cell receptor beta chains listed below, sequenced in a study of T-cell reconstitution after alpha-beta-depleted transplantation in children. A TCRbeta library incorporating unique molecular identifiers was prepared. TCRdb reprocessed the PCR reads via MiXCR and lists one record per CDR3 protein. The data hold some 530,000 distinct CDR3 sequences, with approximately 12% observed a single time. Sequences were derived from PBMCs from the stem cell graft donor, sampled from the stem cell graft. These receptors were obtained from a human donor who donated a stem cell graft to a child with combined immunodeficiency.

This clonotype showed up many times. The CDR3, as DNA: TGCAGTGCTAGCCGGGGGACAGGGATTTTCAATGAGCAGTTCTTC. Translated: CSASRGTGIFNEQFF. V and J are TRBV20-1 and TRBJ2-1; 9 nucleotides agree with TRBD1. Germline V gene lookup returns CDR1 DFQATT and CDR2 SNEGSKA (reference sequence). This CDR3 spans 15 amino acids. Trimming took 3 bases from V and 6 from J; bases not matched to a gene: 9.

This clonotype showed up many times. The chain employs TRBV29-1 and TRBJ2-7; the match to TRBD1 covers 12 bases. With 6 bases clipped from V and 9 bases from J, the junction kept 6 bases outside the gene matches. The CDR3 contains 12 residues. The germline V gene encodes CDR1 SQVTM and CDR2 ANQGSEA. DNA of the CDR3: TGCAGCGTACGGGACAGGGGGCTGGTGCAGTACTTC. Its protein is CSVRDRGLVQYF.

The chain employs TRBV5-1 and TRBJ2-5; D might be TRBD1 (7 bases). V was pared by 3 bases and J by 8 bases, with 17 bases between. The germline gives CDR1 SGHRS, CDR2 YFSETQ. The CDR3 is made up of 14 amino acids. This CDR3 reads CASSSQGGPETQYF. The CDR3 bases are TGCGCCAGCAGCTCCCAGGGGGGTCCGGAAACCCAGTACTTC.

The sample holds a few counts of this clonotype. The chain couples TRBV20-1 to TRBJ2-7; 10 bases are a match to TRBD2. The CDR3 runs to 16 residues. V shed 3 bases, J shed 5 bases, and the junction held 13 bases outside the gene matches. Germline lookup yields CDR1 DFQATT and CDR2 SNEGSKA (reference sequence). The CDR3: CSASGLAGARADEQYF. CDR3 nucleotide sequence: TGCAGTGCTAGTGGGCTAGCGGGAGCCCGGGCGGACGAGCAGTACTTC.

There are a few counts of this clonotype. This chain links TRBV5-1 with TRBJ2-2, with D tentatively TRBD1 (6 bases). With 2 bases removed from V and 4 bases from J, the gap between germline ends came to 9 bases. Germline CDR1 SGHRS, CDR2 YFSETQ. The CDR3 totals 14 residues. The CDR3 sequence is CASSLTGSTGELFF. CDR3 bases: TGCGCCAGCAGCTTAACAGGGAGCACCGGGGAGCTGTTTTTT.

The rearrangement links TRBV9 to TRBJ2-5, with 10 bases aligning to TRBD2. In germline, CDR1 is SGDLS, CDR2 YYNGEE. CDR3 length: 14 amino acids. The V gene end was trimmed by 5 bases and the J gene end by 3 bases; junction bases not matched to a gene: 4. The CDR3 protein is CASSPSGRKETQYF. The CDR3 DNA is TGTGCCAGCAGTCCTAGCGGGAGAAAAGAGACCCAGTACTTC.

A few counts support this clonotype. V is TRBV7-6 and J is TRBJ2-1; 8 nucleotides match TRBD2. CDR1 is SGHVS and CDR2 is FNYEAQ in the germline V gene. With V trimmed by 4 bases and J by 3 bases, 14 bases remained unmatched. The CDR3 runs to 18 residues. This CDR3 is CASSSQAGAISFYNEQFF. Written as DNA, the CDR3 is TGTGCCAGCAGCTCCCAAGCGGGAGCCATTTCCTTCTACAATGAGCAGTTCTTC.